This is a list of T cell receptor beta chains from one sample in a study of blood T cell repertoires in COVID-19. TCRdb's copy holds only in-frame clones and misses some; the assay was immunoSEQ multiplex PCR. The table has some 14,000 clones, roughly four fifths seen once. Sequenced material: peripheral blood. All receptors derive from a human donor in a cohort sampled during active COVID-19. CDR3s include the opening cysteine and the closing phenylalanine or tryptophan. The D gene is left open where the match is weak. The size field is filled for only some rows; it gives once, few, many or a size class.

clone_size	v_call	d_call	j_call	cdr3_nt	cdr3_aa
few	TRBV5-1	NA	TRBJ2-2	TGCGCCAGCAGCGGGCTCGGTGGGCCCGGGGAGCTGTTTTTT	CASSGLGGPGELFF
NA	TRBV7-3	NA	TRBJ2-6	TGTGCCAGCAGCCCCGGGACTGGGGCCAACGTCCTGACTTTC	CASSPGTGANVLTF
once	TRBV28	TRBD2	TRBJ2-3	TGTGCCAGCAGTTTGGCTAGCGGGGCTAGCACAGATACGCAGTATTTT	CASSLASGASTDTQYF
NA	TRBV7-8	TRBD1	TRBJ1-2	TGTGCCAGCAGCCGGGAGGGGACAGGGACCTATGGCTACACCTTC	CASSREGTGTYGYTF
NA	TRBV5-8	NA	TRBJ2-4	TGTGCCAGCAGCTTGGTTTCCGACATTCAGTACTTC	CASSLVSDIQYF
NA	TRBV5-6	NA	TRBJ1-5	TGTGCCAGCAGCTCCCTGGCTCAGGCTAGCAATCAGCCCCAGCATTTT	CASSSLAQASNQPQHF
few	TRBV3-1/TRBV3-2	TRBD2	TRBJ2-5	TGTGCCAGCAGACAAGGTCCCGGGACTACCTGGGGGGCCCAGTACTTC	CASRQGPGTTWGAQYF
NA	TRBV10-3	TRBD1	TRBJ1-2	TGTGCCATCAGTGGGGGACAGGGAAAGAAAACTAACTATGGCTACACCTTC	CAISGGQGKKTNYGYTF
NA	TRBV5-6	NA	TRBJ2-3	TGTGCCAGCAGCTTGGGCAAGAGGGGGTTCACAGATACGCAGTATTTT	CASSLGKRGFTDTQYF
NA	TRBV27	TRBD1	TRBJ1-1	TGTGCCAGCAGTTTAGGGCTAGCGACAGGGGTACAGGGGAACACTGAAGCTTTCTTT	CASSLGLATGVQGNTEAFF
NA	TRBV9	NA	TRBJ2-3	TGTGCCAGCAGCGTAGCTCCTTCTAGCACAGATACGCAGTATTTT	CASSVAPSSTDTQYF
NA	TRBV7-7	TRBD2	TRBJ2-1	TGTGCCAGCAGGGATTTAGCGGGGGGAAACAATGAGCAGTTCTTC	CASRDLAGGNNEQFF
NA	TRBV3-1/TRBV3-2	TRBD2	TRBJ2-4	TGTGCCAGCAGCGGGACTAGCGGGGGGTTCGAAAACATTCAGTACTTC	CASSGTSGGFENIQYF
few	TRBV7-2	TRBD1	TRBJ1-5	TGTGCCAGCAGCTTAGGGTCAGGGGGGCAGCCCCAGCATTTT	CASSLGSGGQPQHF
once	TRBV6-5	TRBD2	TRBJ2-3	TGTGCCAGCTCTGGTAGCGGGAGCGGCACAGATACGCAGTATTTT	CASSGSGSGTDTQYF
NA	TRBV7-9	TRBD2	TRBJ2-2	TGTGCCAGCAGCCTTCGGGGGGGCTCCGGGGAGCTGTTTTTT	CASSLRGGSGELFF
NA	TRBV19	NA	TRBJ2-7	TGTGCCAGTAGTGGCCCGGGTAAGGAGCAGTACTTC	CASSGPGKEQYF
NA	TRBV5-4	TRBD2	TRBJ2-7	TGTGCCAGCAGCTCGAGCGGGGCCCCGAGGGAGCAGTACTTC	CASSSSGAPREQYF
NA	TRBV15	TRBD1	TRBJ2-7	TGTGCCACCAGCAGAGTATCGGGACAGGGGGTTGACGAGCAGTACTTC	CATSRVSGQGVDEQYF